The T cell receptor (beta chain) under discussion was sequenced for a study of blood T cell repertoires in COVID-19. Study at large: Acute and convalescent COVID-19 samples came from the United States, Italy and Spain. PBMCs, B-cell-depleted T cells, or T cells provided the cDNA or gDNA that made up the material.

V shed 4 bases and J shed 2 bases, with 8 bases lying between them. CDR1 SNHLY and CDR2 FYNNEI come from the germline V gene. The CDR3 covers 13 residues. In the study's own analysis: The authors estimated nucleated cell counts from reference gene primer amplification. Profiled with immunoSEQ multiplex PCR; TCRdb holds only in-frame clones, not every one. V and J calls and clone size follow that table, whereas D and trimming were derived from the DNA. This table has 250,000 to 300,000 clones, 75% to 90% appearing once. The rearrangement joins TRBV2 to TRBJ1-2, with D possibly TRBD1 on 6 matching bases. Sequenced sample: peripheral blood. This sequence was found in a middle-aged man with acute or convalescent COVID-19. CDR3 sequence reads: CASSADRNYGYTF. CDR3 DNA: TGTGCCAGCAGTGCTGACAGGAACTATGGCTACACCTTC.